This T cell receptor beta chain was recorded in a study of immune cell composition in non-small cell lung cancer. Broader study findings: Squamous carcinomas (about 75%) more often had tumour-associated clones >0.5% than adenocarcinomas (approximately 35%).

Comment on this clone: Its antigen is undetermined.

Trimming removed 0 bases from V and 2 bases from J; junction bases left unmatched: 6. This CDR3 spans 17 amino acids. The germline V gene has CDR1 LGHNA and CDR2 YNFKEQ. The normal lung sample lay at least 3 cm, and maximally far, from the tumour. This table comes from immunoSEQ multiplex PCR, and its TCRdb copy is limited to in-frame clones, with some not included. The data show approximately 6,000 clones, about 85% seen once. The sequence was collected from a human donor with non-small cell lung cancer. The source material was non-adjacent lung tissue. The chain couples TRBV4-2 to TRBJ2-3; 9 bases agree with TRBD2. CDR3 residues: CASSQDWGGRDTDTQYF. Here the CDR3 DNA reads TGTGCCAGCAGCCAAGATTGGGGCGGGAGGGACACAGATACGCAGTATTTT.